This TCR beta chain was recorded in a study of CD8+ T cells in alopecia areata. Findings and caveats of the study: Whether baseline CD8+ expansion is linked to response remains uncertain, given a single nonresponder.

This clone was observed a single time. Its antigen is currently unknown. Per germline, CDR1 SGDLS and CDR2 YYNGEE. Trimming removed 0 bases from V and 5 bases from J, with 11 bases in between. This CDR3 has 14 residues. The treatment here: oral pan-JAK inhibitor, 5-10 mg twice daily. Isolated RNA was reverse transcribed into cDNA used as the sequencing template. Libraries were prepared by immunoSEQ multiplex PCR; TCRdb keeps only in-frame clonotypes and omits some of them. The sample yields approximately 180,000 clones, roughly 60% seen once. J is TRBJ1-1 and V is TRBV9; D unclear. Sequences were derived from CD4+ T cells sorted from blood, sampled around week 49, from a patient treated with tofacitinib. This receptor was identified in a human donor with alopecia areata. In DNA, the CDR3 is TGTGCCAGCAGCGTAGGCATCCGAGGGACTGAAGCTTTCTTT. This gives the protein CASSVGIRGTEAFF.